Included here is one TCR beta chain sequence, with context. Its antigen has not been determined. Base qualities were left out, and no much larger clone turns up one base away. This entry comes from a study of molecular identifiers for immune sequencing clone quantification (dated by TCRdb to the late 2010s). Study-wide context: For a replicate experiment, RNA from approximately 20,000 or 100,000 naive CD8 T cells was divided into five aliquots, and four of the five aliquots were sequenced. The study was a methods study using CD8 T cells to benchmark molecular-identifier clustering-based TCR repertoire sequencing (MIDCIRS) and TCR RNA copy counting.

The investigation overall reported the following: The naive libraries included spiked-in Jurkat TCR RNA (around nine copies' worth), and this Jurkat TCR RNA is not part of the donor repertoire. Highly expanded clone sizes could be underestimated if identical TCR molecules share a barcode. In CMV-specific effector cells, over 97% of molecules were held by clones above 20 RNA copies, whereas under 1% of molecules were held by such clones in naive cells. Even against a background of one million naive CD8 T cells, spiked-in Jurkat TCR RNA amounting to a single cell's worth was reported to be detectable. Modeling estimated roughly 3.2 recovered TCR RNA copies per cell, compared with about 9.3 by digital PCR, which implies around 33% capture efficiency. When barcode sub-clustering was omitted, TCR diversity was inflated by chimeric consensus sequences, with chimeras reaching as high as 47%.

Libraries of naive CD8 T cells were generated from roughly 20,000 to 1,000,000 sorted cells, with 10%, 30% or 50% of the purified RNA used. Naive CD8 T cells were FACS-sorted as CD8+CD4-CCR7+CD45RA+ on a BD FACSAria II into RLT Plus buffer. Roughly 10 TCR copies' worth of Jurkat RNA were spiked into about 20,000-1,100,000 naive CD8 T cell samples to test detection sensitivity. Enrichment of CD8 T cells was performed with RosetteSep CD8+ T Cell Enrichment Cocktail and Ficoll-Paque, after which ACK red cell lysis was carried out. The method was PCR. TCRdb shows the sequencer as NextSeq 500. Preparation of bulk TCR libraries followed a previously described approach, with the TCR primers listed in Table S5. Total RNA was purified with the Qiagen AllPrep DNA/RNA kit. Before analysis, reads from multiple sequencing runs of the same library were pooled. Regarding the original processing steps: Reads were retained only if their TCR constant sequence matched exactly, and those retained reads were trimmed to 150 nt and grouped according to their 12-nt molecular barcodes. Reads inside each barcode group were sub-clustered using a 15% Levenshtein threshold, and a quality-weighted consensus sequence was constructed for each RNA molecule. Non-functional sequences were filtered out, along with any lower-count sequence sitting one edit away from another sequence. Based on a fit of two negative binomial distributions, barcode sub-clusters having less than 20% of the maximum read count were discarded. Using fastp trimming at Q25 and MiXCR clonotype assembly, TCRdb reanalyzed the public sequencing data and kept in-frame beta chains. Each CDR3 protein appears once, grouped with its most common genes and DNA. Clone size and V and J calls follow TCRdb, not the original study. The sample table lists about 500,000 distinct CDR3 sequences, 25% of them with a count of one. The ten largest make up about 0.75% of the sample.

What was sequenced was naive CD8+ T cells from blood, with Jurkat cell RNA spiked in. Explained via the paper, the cell subset or site label denotes: FACS-sorted CD8+CD4-CCR7+CD45RA+ naive T cells. The sequence was collected from a human donor in good health. Some libraries in this study had Jurkat cell RNA spiked in.

The nucleotides read TGTGCCAGCAGCTTAGGTACAGGGGGTACCAATCAGCCCCAGCATTTT. Its translation is CASSLGTGGTNQPQHF. Recombination linked TRBV7-2 to TRBJ1-5, with 8 bases aligning to TRBD1. The CDR1 and CDR2 encoded by the germline V gene are SGHTA and FQGNSA. Including cysteine and phenylalanine, the CDR3 has 16 amino acids. Left in the record is the CDR3 DNA by itself, 48 bases read in frame from the first base. The junction shows trimming of 1 base on V and 3 bases on J, and the gene matches do not reach 5 bases of it. Full variable domain (CDR3 extended with the reference TRBV7-2 and TRBJ1-5 proteins): GAGVSQSPSNKVTEKGKDVELRCDPISGHTALYWYRQSLGQGLEFLIYFQGNSAPDKSGLPSDRFSAERTGGSVSTLTIQRTQQEDSAVYLCASSLGTGGTNQPQHFGDGTRLSIL.